This T cell receptor (beta chain) derives from a study of radiation and T cells in renal cell carcinoma. Note on this clone: Its target is not known.

TCRdb keeps only in-frame clones here, not all; method: immunoSEQ multiplex PCR. The repertoire holds some 70,000 clones, with roughly 80% as singletons. Time point specified: blood 2 weeks post-SBRT. Noted treatment: 15 Gy SBRT to primary tumor, nephrectomy 4 weeks later. The CDR3 sequence is 13 residues long. V lost 5 bases and J lost 8, with 13 bases in between. Looked up from germline, CDR1 is SGHVS and CDR2 is FNYEAQ. General study results and limits: Without pretreatment biopsies, baseline tumor clonotype presence was undetermined. From baseline, blood top tumor clonotypes peaked at 2 weeks post-radiation.

The sample in question was blood, obtained from a patient whose treatment included radiotherapy and nephrectomy. This clonotype originated in a man between 60 and 75 years old with renal cell carcinoma. The J gene is TRBJ2-1, the V gene TRBV7-6; either TRBD1 or TRBD2 may fit D (5 bases each). The CDR3 DNA follows: TGTGCCAGCAGCCCGCAGGGAGCCTATGAGCAGTTCTTC. Protein: CASSPQGAYEQFF.